The 26 T cell receptor beta chains presented below share a single source sample, sequenced in a study of CD8 T cells in ankylosing spondylitis. A single record per CDR3 protein comes from TCRdb applying MiXCR to the 5' RACE reads. The table includes about 160,000 distinct CDR3 sequences, around 9.6% detected once. Sequenced material: blood, either unsorted or a sorted T cell fraction (not recorded which). These receptors originate from a female donor with ankylosing spondylitis or in good health (not recorded which).

At least ten counts were recorded for this clonotype. The genes are TRBV12-3 or TRBV12-4 and TRBJ2-1; no definite D call. Trimming shortened V by 0 bases and J by 9 bases, and 6 bases separated the two germline ends. The CDR3 runs to 12 residues. The CDR3, as DNA: TGTGCCAGCAGTTTAGCGCCTGGTGAGCAGTTCTTC. Encoded protein: CASSLAPGEQFF.

This clonotype was observed a few times. This chain connects TRBV6-5 to TRBJ2-3, with D perhaps matching TRBD1 (5 bases). Per germline, CDR1 MNHEY and CDR2 SVGAGI. V was cut by 4 bases and J by 2 bases, with 10 bases left in between. This CDR3 is built from 14 residues. The CDR3 bases are TGTGCCAGCAGTTGGGGCAGACTCACAGATACGCAGTATTTT. Translating gives CASSWGRLTDTQYF.

This clonotype was observed at least ten times. This chain uses TRBV29-1 with TRBJ2-5; TRBD1 agrees at 7 bases. The CDR3 runs 13 residues. V lost 6 bases, J lost 6 bases, and 10 bases stayed unmatched. The germline V gene has CDR1 SQVTM and CDR2 ANQGSEA. In nucleotides, the CDR3 is TGCAGCGTACCCGTAGGGGGCGAACAGACCCAGTACTTC. Translated, it gives CSVPVGGEQTQYF.

Only a few counts were recorded for this clonotype. CDR3 DNA sequence: TGTGCCAGCTCACCAGGACAACTCAGCGAGCAGTACTTC. This translates into CASSPGQLSEQYF. The rearrangement uses TRBV18 and TRBJ2-7; D possibly corresponds to TRBD1 (5 bases). The V end lost 2 bases, the J end lost 6 bases, and 11 bases lay between the germline ends. The CDR3 loop spans 13 amino acids. In germline, CDR1 is KGHSH, CDR2 LQKENI.

V gene TRBV4-1 combines with J gene TRBJ2-7; 7 bases are a match to TRBD2. From germline, CDR1 is MGHRA and CDR2 YSYEKL. The ends lost 4 bases at V and 4 bases at J; junction bases unmatched: 4. The CDR3 is 13 residues long. CDR3 protein: CASSRGGTYEQYF. DNA of the CDR3: TGCGCCAGCAGCCGGGGGGGGACGTACGAGCAGTACTTC.

This clonotype occurred a few times. The chain couples TRBV2 to TRBJ2-7; TRBD2 aligns across 10 bases. V was pared by 4 bases and J by 6 bases, with 3 bases of the junction left unmatched. This CDR3 has 13 amino acids. Germline CDR1 is SNHLY and CDR2 is FYNNEI. The CDR3 loop is CASSVAGGSEQYF. CDR3 DNA sequence: TGTGCCAGCAGTGTAGCGGGAGGTAGCGAGCAGTACTTC. Complete variable domain (other parts from reference TRBV2 and TRBJ2-7): EPEVTQTPSHQVTQMGQEVILRCVPISNHLYFYWYRQILGQKVEFLVSFYNNEISEKSEIFDDQFSVERPDGSNFTLKIRSTKLEDSAMYFCASSVAGGSEQYFGPGTRLTVT.

This clonotype has at least ten counts. This chain joins TRBV20-1 and TRBJ2-1, with 12 bases fitting TRBD2. Germline V lookup: CDR1 DFQATT, CDR2 SNEGSKA (reference sequence). V was clipped by 3 bases and J by 8 bases; unmatched bases: 5. The CDR3 totals 14 residues. CDR3 DNA: TGCAGTGCTAGGGGTGGACTAGCGGGATATGAGCAGTTCTTC. Protein sequence: CSARGGLAGYEQFF.

The chain combines TRBV14 with TRBJ2-7; perhaps TRBD2 as D (5 bases). With 0 bases removed from V and 1 base from J, the gap between germline ends came to 13 bases. The length of the CDR3 is 16 residues. Per the germline V gene, CDR1 is SGHDN and CDR2 is FVKESK. The CDR3 protein is CASSQDQTGVSYEQYF. CDR3 bases: TGTGCCAGCAGCCAAGATCAAACCGGGGTTTCCTACGAGCAGTACTTC.

The V call is TRBV7-7, the J call TRBJ2-5; possible D gene TRBD1, 5 bases. Per germline, CDR1 SSHAT and CDR2 FNYEAQ (reference sequence). The germline V and J ends were trimmed by 5 bases and 3 bases, with 10 bases remaining between them. The CDR3 is made up of 13 amino acids. CDR3: CASSADSEETQYF. CDR3 bases: TGTGCCAGCAGCGCCGACAGTGAAGAGACCCAGTACTTC.

About this clonotype: Relative to the germline gene, one junction end is altered; a read error may explain this. The CDR3 nucleotides read TGTGCCAGCATCCAAGTTCCCCTGGGTCCCACAGATACGCAGTATTTT. This codes for CASIQVPLGPTDTQYF. The chain is built from TRBV3-1 and TRBJ2-3; D is uncertain. CDR3 size: 16 residues. CDR1 and CDR2 (germline): LGHDT, YNNKEL (reference sequence).

This clonotype appeared many times. The chain is built from TRBV4-3 and TRBJ2-7; 7 bases fit TRBD1. The V and J ends lost 4 bases and 3 bases, in that order; junction bases with no gene match: 6. Germline V CDR1 and CDR2: LGHNA, YSLEER. The CDR3 is 14 amino acids. CDR3 sequence: CASSLKRGHYEQYF. In DNA form, the CDR3 reads TGCGCCAGCAGCCTCAAGAGGGGGCACTACGAGCAGTACTTC.

This clonotype was detected many times. For the CDR3, the DNA is TGTGCCAGCAAGGAAGCGGCTCTCACAGATACGCAGTATTTT. It is translated as CASKEAALTDTQYF. This chain uses TRBV7-3 with TRBJ2-3; a possible D gene is TRBD2 (5 bases). V lost 7 bases to trimming and J lost 2 bases, with 13 bases between them. CDR3 size: 14 residues. The germline V gene encodes CDR1 SGHTA and CDR2 FQGTGA.

This chain links TRBV5-1 with TRBJ2-3, with TRBD2 matching 7 bases. V lost 2 bases and J lost 7; bases outside the gene matches: 7. The CDR3 loop spans 14 amino acids. Per germline, CDR1 SGHRS and CDR2 YFSETQ. CDR3 sequence reads: CASSLVGGPNTQYF. Written as DNA, the CDR3 is TGCGCCAGCAGCTTAGTGGGAGGGCCGAATACGCAGTATTTT.

This clonotype has more than one count but fewer than ten. This chain uses TRBV7-9 with TRBJ2-7; the match to TRBD2 covers 7 bases. J lost 0 bases, V lost 5 bases, and 7 bases had no gene match. The germline CDR1 and CDR2 sequences are SEHNR and FQNEAQ (reference sequence). This CDR3 region has 15 residues. DNA of the CDR3: TGTGCCAGCAGCCGGGGAGGGGATTACTCCTACGAGCAGTACTTC. Amino acid sequence: CASSRGGDYSYEQYF.

The V gene is TRBV29-1, the J gene TRBJ2-7; weak D call: TRBD2 (5 bases). Trimming took 5 bases from V and 0 from J, leaving 14 bases between them. From germline, CDR1 is SQVTM and CDR2 ANQGSEA. The CDR3 length is 14 residues. The CDR3 DNA reads as TGCAGCGTTTTAGGGTTAGGGAGCTCCTACGAGCAGTACTTC. It encodes CSVLGLGSSYEQYF.

This sequence joins TRBV13 and TRBJ2-7, with 8 bases fitting TRBD1. V lost 4 bases, J lost 5 bases, and 4 bases stayed unmatched. This CDR3 spans 13 amino acids. CDR1 is PRHDT and CDR2 is FYEKMQ in the germline V gene (reference sequence). CDR3 loop: CASSWGQVNEQYF. The CDR3 coding sequence is TGTGCCAGCAGCTGGGGACAGGTAAACGAGCAGTACTTC.

The J gene is TRBJ2-7, the V gene TRBV29-1, with a possible D match to TRBD2 (5 bases). From germline, CDR1 is SQVTM and CDR2 ANQGSEA. The CDR3 covers 12 residues. With 7 bases removed from V and 5 bases from J, the gap between germline ends came to 15 bases. CDR3 DNA sequence: TGCAGCGGTGGACTCCGAGGGAACGAGCAGTACTTC. Encoded protein: CSGGLRGNEQYF.

The chain combines TRBV15 with TRBJ1-1, with 8 nucleotides matching TRBD1. CDR3 length: 16 amino acids. V was pared by 3 bases and J by 5 bases, with 11 bases of the junction left unmatched. Germline values: CDR1 LNHNV, CDR2 YYDKDF (reference sequence). The CDR3 loop is CATSRPRTGHETEAFF. DNA of the CDR3: TGTGCCACCAGCAGGCCTAGGACAGGGCATGAAACTGAAGCTTTCTTT. Full variable domain (rest looked up from reference TRBV15 and TRBJ1-1): DAMVIQNPRYQVTQFGKPVTLSCSQTLNHNVMYWYQQKSSQAPKLLFHYYDKDFNNEADTPDNFQSRRPNTSFCFLDIRSPGLGDTAMYLCATSRPRTGHETEAFFGQGTRLTVV.

The rearrangement joins TRBV20-1 to TRBJ2-1; perhaps TRBD1 as D (5 bases). The CDR3 has 13 residues. Germline loops: CDR1 DFQATT, CDR2 SNEGSKA (reference sequence). V lost 5 bases to trimming and J lost 5 bases, with 13 bases between them. The DNA for the CDR3 is TGCAGTGCTTGGATGGACACTAACAATGAGCAGTTCTTC. As protein: CSAWMDTNNEQFF.

V and J are TRBV27 and TRBJ2-3; TRBD1 matches at 8 bases. Losses at the gene ends were 4 bases for V and 0 bases for J; bases not matched to a gene: 12. The CDR3 is 18 residues long. Germline V gene lookup returns CDR1 MNHEY and CDR2 SMNVEV (reference sequence). CDR3 region: CASSWRTGQSLSTDTQYF. CDR3 sequence (DNA): TGTGCCAGCAGTTGGCGGACAGGGCAATCCTTAAGCACAGATACGCAGTATTTT.

The chain is built from TRBV24-1 and TRBJ2-7; D not resolved. CDR3 length: 12 residues. Germline-derived CDR1 and CDR2 are KGHDR and SFDVKD. V was trimmed by 4 bases and J by 7 bases, leaving 10 bases between them. CDR3 residues: CATSDSVGEQYF. The CDR3 DNA reads TGTGCCACCAGTGACTCAGTGGGGGAGCAGTACTTC.

V is TRBV30 and J is TRBJ2-7; D is undetermined. This CDR3 has 13 amino acids. From germline, CDR1 is GTSNPN and CDR2 SVGIG (reference sequence). V lost 1 base and J 8 bases, leaving 15 bases between the germline ends. The CDR3 nucleotides are TGTGCCTGGAGTGAACCAGGCCCACCCAAGCAGTACTTC. It is translated as CAWSEPGPPKQYF.

This rearrangement joins TRBV3-1 to TRBJ2-7, with TRBD1 matching over 9 bases. The CDR3 runs to 15 residues. J lost 4 bases, V lost 1 base, and 5 bases had no gene match. Germline V lookup: CDR1 LGHDT, CDR2 YNNKEL (reference sequence). In DNA, the CDR3 is TGTGCCAGCAGCCAAGCCTCGGGACAGGGTTACGAGCAGTACTTC. Its protein is CASSQASGQGYEQYF.

This clonotype has at least ten counts. CDR3: CASSYSLAGELQYF. In DNA form, the CDR3 reads TGTGCCAGCAGTTACTCACTAGCGGGAGAACTTCAGTACTTC. The gene calls are TRBV6-5 and TRBJ2-5; 11 nucleotides match TRBD2. From germline, CDR1 is MNHEY and CDR2 SVGAGI. The CDR3 extends over 14 amino acids. Trimming removed 0 bases from V and 11 bases from J; junction bases left unmatched: 5.

This clonotype was observed a few times. The gene calls are TRBV7-3 and TRBJ2-2; TRBD2 aligns across 13 bases. The germline V gene has CDR1 SGHTA and CDR2 FQGTGA. V dropped 3 bases and J dropped 6; count of bases not matched to a gene: 4. The CDR3 is made up of 16 amino acids. As DNA, the CDR3 is TGTGCCAGCAGCTTCGGACTAGCGGGAGATGCCGGGGAGCTGTTTTTT. Translated: CASSFGLAGDAGELFF.

The table lists this clonotype with many counts. The chain carries TRBV21-1 and TRBJ2-2; the DNA was not compared with TRBD1, the D call given in the table. TRBV21-1 is listed as a pseudogene. CDR3 length: 18 residues. The CDR3 here is CASSKELETGRFPGELFF. The CDR3 DNA follows: TGTGCCAGCAGCAAAGAATTGGAGACAGGGAGGTTCCCCGGGGAGCTGTTTTTT.